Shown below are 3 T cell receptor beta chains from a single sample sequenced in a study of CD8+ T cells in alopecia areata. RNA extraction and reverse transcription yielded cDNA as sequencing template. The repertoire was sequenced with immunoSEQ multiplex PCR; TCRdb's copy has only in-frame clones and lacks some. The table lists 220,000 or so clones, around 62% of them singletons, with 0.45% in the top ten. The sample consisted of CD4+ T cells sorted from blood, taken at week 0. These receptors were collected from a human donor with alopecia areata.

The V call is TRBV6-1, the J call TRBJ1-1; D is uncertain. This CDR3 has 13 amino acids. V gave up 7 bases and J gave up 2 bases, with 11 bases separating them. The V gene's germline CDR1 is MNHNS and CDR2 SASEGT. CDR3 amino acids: CASKGERNTEAFF. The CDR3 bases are TGTGCCAGCAAGGGCGAACGAAACACTGAAGCTTTCTTT.

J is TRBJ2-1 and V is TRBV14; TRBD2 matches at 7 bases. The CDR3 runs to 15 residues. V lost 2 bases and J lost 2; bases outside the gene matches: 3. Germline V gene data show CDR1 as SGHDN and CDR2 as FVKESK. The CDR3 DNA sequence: TGTGCCAGCAGCCAACCCGGGACTACCTACAATGAGCAGTTCTTC. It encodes CASSQPGTTYNEQFF.

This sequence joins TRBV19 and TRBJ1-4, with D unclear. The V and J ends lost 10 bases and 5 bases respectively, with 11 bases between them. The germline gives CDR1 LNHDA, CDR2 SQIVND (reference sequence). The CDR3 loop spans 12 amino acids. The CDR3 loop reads CATQQRNEKLFF. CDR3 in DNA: TGTGCCACTCAACAGAGGAATGAAAAACTGTTTTTT.